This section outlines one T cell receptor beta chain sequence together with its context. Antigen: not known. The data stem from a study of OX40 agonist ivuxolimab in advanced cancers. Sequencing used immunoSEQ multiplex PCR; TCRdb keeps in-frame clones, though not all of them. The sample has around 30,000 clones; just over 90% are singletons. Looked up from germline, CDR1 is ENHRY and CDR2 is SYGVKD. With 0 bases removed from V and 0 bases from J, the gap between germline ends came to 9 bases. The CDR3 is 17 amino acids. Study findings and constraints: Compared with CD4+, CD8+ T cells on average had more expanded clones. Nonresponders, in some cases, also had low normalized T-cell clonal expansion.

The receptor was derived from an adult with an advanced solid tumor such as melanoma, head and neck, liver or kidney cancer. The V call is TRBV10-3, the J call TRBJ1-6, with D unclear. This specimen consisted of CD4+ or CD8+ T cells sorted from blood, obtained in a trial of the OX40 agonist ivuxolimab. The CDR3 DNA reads TGTGCCATCAGTGAGTCGGCAGCGAGCTCCTATAATTCACCCCTCCACTTT. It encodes CAISESAASSYNSPLHF.